The 4 T cell receptor beta chains presented below share a single source sample, sequenced in a study of T cells in Graves' hyperthyroidism and ophthalmopathy. Amplification of TCR beta CDR3 regions was performed using RNA transcripts as template. When the TCR CDR3 underwent first-round RT-PCR, the HTBI primer set was used. Via MiXCR, TCRdb re-called the multiplex PCR reads, giving one row per CDR3 protein. The sample lists some 620,000 distinct CDR3 sequences; 15% to 20% were seen once. Sequences were obtained from blood. These receptor sequences come from a woman aged 25-40 years with Graves' hyperthyroidism.

This clonotype was seen many times. The chain has TRBV18 and TRBJ2-7; D may correspond to TRBD1 or TRBD2 (5 bases each). CDR1 KGHSH and CDR2 LQKENI come from the germline V gene. The CDR3 is 15 amino acids. Deletions cut 3 bases from V and 1 base from J, with 13 bases between. CDR3 DNA: TGTGCCAGCTCACCGGGACCGACTACATCCTACGAGCAGTACTTC. Amino acids: CASSPGPTTSYEQYF.

This clonotype appeared a few times. The rearrangement joins TRBV27 to TRBJ2-2; 10 nucleotides match TRBD2. The CDR3 consists of 16 residues. Trimming took 4 bases from V and 5 from J; bases not matched to a gene: 7. The V gene's germline CDR1 is MNHEY and CDR2 SMNVEV (reference sequence). The CDR3 loop is CASSSLAGGRTGELFF. The CDR3 coding sequence is TGTGCCAGCAGTTCATTAGCGGGAGGAAGGACCGGGGAGCTGTTTTTT.

The chain joins TRBV14 to TRBJ1-4; no firm D call. The germline V gene encodes CDR1 SGHDN and CDR2 FVKESK. Trimming removed 4 bases at V and 8 bases at J, with 8 bases between. The CDR3 loop spans 12 amino acids. The CDR3 bases are TGTGCCAGCAGCCGGGTGGGGGAAAAACTGTTTTTT. Residues: CASSRVGEKLFF.

This clonotype was found a few times. The chain has TRBV12-5 and TRBJ2-3; D might be TRBD1 (6 bases). The CDR3 has 17 residues. V lost 1 base, J lost 0 bases, and 14 bases lay in between. Germline assignment: CDR1 LGHNT and CDR2 FRNRAP. CDR3 in DNA: TGTGCTAGTGGTTTGGGGACCAGGGGTCTTAGCACAGATACGCAGTATTTT. Residues: CASGLGTRGLSTDTQYF.